The clone carrying this T cell receptor (beta chain) came up many times. What it recognizes is unknown. This record comes from a study of regulatory T cells in long-lasting Graves disease. In the study overall: Patients met the persistent Graves' disease definition after over 5 years of antithyroid drugs with positive TSH receptor antibodies. General study points: TCR diversity in persistent Graves' patients was below that of newly diagnosed ones.

The CDR3 contains 13 residues. The germline CDR1 and CDR2 sequences are SNHLY and FYNNEI. Trimming stripped 4 bases from V and 5 bases from J, with 12 bases between. Sequencing libraries for TCR beta were prepared with iRepertoire HTBI primers and Arm-PCR of CDR3 regions. TCRdb called the multiplex PCR reads again in MiXCR, with one record for every CDR3 protein. This table has 700,000 or so distinct CDR3 sequences, about 30% appearing once. Time point of the sample: persistent/refractory GD, antithyroid drugs over 5 years with positive TRAb. The TCR library was made from RNA that had been extracted from PBMCs in TRIzol. Clinicians diagnosed Graves' disease using American Thyroid Association guidelines. Those enrolled as patients came out of an endocrinology department in Xi'an, China.

The rearrangement uses TRBV2 and TRBJ2-7, with a weak D call TRBD1 (6 bases). The sample was peripheral blood mononuclear cells (PBMCs), taken when the disease was refractory, from a patient treated with antithyroid drugs. The sequence was obtained from a female donor with Graves disease. The CDR3 loop is CASSGNRANEQYF. CDR3 sequence (DNA): TGTGCCAGCAGTGGCAACAGGGCTAACGAGCAGTACTTC.